This TCR beta chain was retrieved from a study of response to subunit inactivated influenza vaccine. Notes on the study in general: The authors put forward the suggestion that each seasonal influenza vaccination may bring in only a limited number of new T cells.

A single record per CDR3 protein comes from TCRdb applying MiXCR to the RT-PCR reads. Of 200,000 to 300,000 distinct CDR3 sequences in the sample, 12% were seen once. At least ten counts were recorded for this clonotype. Its antigen is not identified. This CDR3 has 12 amino acids. The germline V and J ends were trimmed by 3 bases and 7 bases, with 7 bases remaining between them. CDR1 and CDR2 (germline): DFQATT, SNEGSKA (reference sequence). The V and J genes are TRBV20-1 and TRBJ1-6, with D hard to call. This TCR was sampled from a man aged 50 to 59 who received an inactivated influenza vaccine. The sample consisted of non-naive T cells sorted from PBMCs, taken 14 to 15 days before vaccination. CDR3 loop: CSASGQNSPLHF. CDR3 nucleotide sequence: TGCAGTGCTAGTGGTCAGAATTCACCCCTCCACTTT.